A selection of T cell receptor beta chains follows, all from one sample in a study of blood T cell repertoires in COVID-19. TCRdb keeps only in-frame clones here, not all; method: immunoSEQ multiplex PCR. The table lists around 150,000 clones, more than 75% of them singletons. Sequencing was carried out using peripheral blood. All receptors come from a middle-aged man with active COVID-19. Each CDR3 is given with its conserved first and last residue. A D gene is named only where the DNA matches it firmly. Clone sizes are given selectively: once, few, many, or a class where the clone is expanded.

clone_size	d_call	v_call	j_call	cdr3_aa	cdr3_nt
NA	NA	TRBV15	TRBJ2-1	CATSSMNEQFF	TGTGCCACCAGCAGTATGAATGAGCAGTTCTTC
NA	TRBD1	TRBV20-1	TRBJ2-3	CSASLPGQPTDTQYF	TGCAGTGCTAGTCTCCCGGGACAGCCCACAGATACGCAGTATTTT
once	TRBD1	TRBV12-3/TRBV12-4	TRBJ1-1	CASLNRDRGKTFF	TGTGCCAGCCTCAACCGGGACAGAGGGAAGACTTTCTTT
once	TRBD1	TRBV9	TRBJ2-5	CASSAGTGTKGETQYF	TGTGCCAGCAGCGCCGGGACAGGGACGAAGGGGGAGACCCAGTACTTC
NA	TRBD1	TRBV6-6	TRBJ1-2	CASSQPGQGVYGYTF	TGTGCCAGCAGCCAACCGGGACAGGGAGTTTATGGCTACACCTTC
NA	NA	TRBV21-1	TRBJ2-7	CASSSHRPGGSYEQYF	TGTGCCAGCAGCTCTCACAGGCCCGGAGGGTCCTACGAGCAGTACTTC
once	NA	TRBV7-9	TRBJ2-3	CASSQKWVTTSTDTQYF	TGTGCCAGCAGCCAAAAGTGGGTGACTACTAGCACAGATACGCAGTATTTT
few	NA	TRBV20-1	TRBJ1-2	CSARTDYGYTF	TGCAGTGCTCGAACGGACTATGGCTACACCTTC
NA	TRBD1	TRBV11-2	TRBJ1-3	CASSRTNTGDLSGNTIYF	TGTGCCAGCAGCCGGACAAATACAGGGGACCTCTCTGGAAACACCATATATTTT
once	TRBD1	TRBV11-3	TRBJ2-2	CASSLDQGDRGAGELFF	TGTGCCAGCAGCTTAGATCAGGGGGACAGGGGGGCCGGGGAGCTGTTTTTT
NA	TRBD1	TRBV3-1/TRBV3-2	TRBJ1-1	CASSLDRVNEAFF	TGTGCCAGCAGCCTAGACAGGGTGAATGAAGCTTTCTTT